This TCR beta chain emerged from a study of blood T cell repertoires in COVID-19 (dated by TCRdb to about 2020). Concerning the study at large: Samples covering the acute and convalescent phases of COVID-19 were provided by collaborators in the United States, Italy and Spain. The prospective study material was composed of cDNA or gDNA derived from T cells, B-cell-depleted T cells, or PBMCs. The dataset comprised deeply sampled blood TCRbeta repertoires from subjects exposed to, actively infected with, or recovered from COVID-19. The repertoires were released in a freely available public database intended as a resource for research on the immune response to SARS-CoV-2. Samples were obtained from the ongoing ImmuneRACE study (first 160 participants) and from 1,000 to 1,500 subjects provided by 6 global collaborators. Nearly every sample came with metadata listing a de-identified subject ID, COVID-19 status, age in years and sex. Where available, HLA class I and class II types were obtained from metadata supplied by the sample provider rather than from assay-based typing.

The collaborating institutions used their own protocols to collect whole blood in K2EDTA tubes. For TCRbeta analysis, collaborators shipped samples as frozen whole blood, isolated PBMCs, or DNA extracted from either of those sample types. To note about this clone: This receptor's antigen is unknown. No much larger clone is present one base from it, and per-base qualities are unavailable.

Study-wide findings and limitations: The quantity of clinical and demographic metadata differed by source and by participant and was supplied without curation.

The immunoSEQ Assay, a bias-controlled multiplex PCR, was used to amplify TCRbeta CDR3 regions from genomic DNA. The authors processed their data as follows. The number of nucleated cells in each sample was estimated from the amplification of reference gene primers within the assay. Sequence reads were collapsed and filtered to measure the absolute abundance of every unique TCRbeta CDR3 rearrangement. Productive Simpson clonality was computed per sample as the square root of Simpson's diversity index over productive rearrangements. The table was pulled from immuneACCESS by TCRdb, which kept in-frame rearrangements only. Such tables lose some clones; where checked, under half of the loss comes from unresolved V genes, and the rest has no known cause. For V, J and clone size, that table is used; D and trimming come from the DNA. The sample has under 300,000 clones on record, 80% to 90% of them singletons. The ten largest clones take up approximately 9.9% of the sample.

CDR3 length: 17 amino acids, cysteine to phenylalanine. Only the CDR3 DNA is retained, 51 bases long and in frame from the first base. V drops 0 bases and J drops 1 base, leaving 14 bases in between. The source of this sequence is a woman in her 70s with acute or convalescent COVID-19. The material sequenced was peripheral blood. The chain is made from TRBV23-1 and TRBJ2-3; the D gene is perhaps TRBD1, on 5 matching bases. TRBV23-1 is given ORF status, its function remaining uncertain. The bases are TGCGCCAGCAGTCAATCGGGGTCACAGGTTCGCACAGATACGCAGTATTTT. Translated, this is CASSQSGSQVRTDTQYF.